This T cell receptor beta chain emerged from a study of blood T cell repertoires in COVID-19. This clone occurred a few times. Assay used: immunoSEQ multiplex PCR; TCRdb lists only in-frame clones, some missing. The profile covers a few hundred thousand clones, with nearly 90% appearing a single time and about 4.5% taken by the ten largest. This CDR3 has 13 amino acids. Germline V gene lookup returns CDR1 MDHEN and CDR2 SYDVKM. V gave up 3 bases and J gave up 5 bases, with 10 bases separating them. The chain employs TRBV28 and TRBJ2-5; TRBD1 might be the D (5 bases). The sequence derives from a young woman with acute COVID-19. The specimen sequenced was PBMCs or T cells enriched from blood (not recorded which). CDR3 in amino acids: CASSFHRQETQYF. Here the CDR3 DNA reads TGTGCCAGCAGTTTCCACAGGCAGGAGACCCAGTACTTC.